The clone carrying this TCR beta chain was observed a handful of times. The antigen remains undetermined. The record originates from a study of multiple sclerosis patients with progressive multifocal leukoencephalopathy. V was shortened by 4 bases and J by 10 bases, with 14 bases between the two germline ends. The CDR3 is 13 residues long. CDR1 and CDR2 (germline): LNHDA, SQIVND (reference sequence). Study conclusions and caveats: Less diverse TRB repertoires were suggested in most PML patients.

Time point indicated: before natalizumab initiation. T0 blood was collected before the first natalizumab infusion. Measured with immunoSEQ multiplex PCR; TCRdb has only the in-frame clones, and not every one. Of approximately 31,000 clones listed, over 75% are singletons. The chain joins TRBV19 to TRBJ1-5; D gene uncertain. The specimen was PBMCs. This receptor was taken from a human donor with multiple sclerosis. This CDR3 reads CASSTHIPSPQHF. The CDR3 DNA sequence: TGTGCCAGTAGTACCCACATCCCGAGCCCCCAGCATTTT.